This T cell receptor (beta chain) was sequenced in a study of blood T cell repertoires in COVID-19. Study details: Samples taken during acute and convalescent COVID-19 were collected in the United States, Italy and Spain. From T cells, B-cell-depleted T cells, or PBMCs came the material, which was cDNA or gDNA.

This CDR3 is built from 17 residues. Losses at the gene ends were 4 bases for V and 9 bases for J; bases not matched to a gene: 18. Per germline, CDR1 SEHNR and CDR2 FQNEAQ (reference sequence). Per the authors' pipeline: How many nucleated cells were present was estimated from reference gene primer amplification. The data were produced by immunoSEQ multiplex PCR, yet TCRdb's version contains in-frame clones alone and is incomplete. The V and J calls and clone size are taken from that table; D and trimming were inferred from the DNA. The sample includes some 530,000 clones, approximately 85% of them seen just once.

The clonotype comes from a human donor in a cohort sampled during active COVID-19. V gene TRBV7-9 combines with J gene TRBJ1-1, with 9 nucleotides matching TRBD1. The sequenced material came from peripheral blood. CDR3 protein: CASSSPESGQGTGKAFF. DNA of the CDR3: TGTGCCAGCAGCTCACCGGAATCGGGACAGGGTACTGGTAAAGCTTTCTTT.